This T cell receptor beta chain was documented in a study of PD-1 blockade in classical Hodgkin lymphoma. Study-wide background: It was nivolumab at 3 mg/kg, given intravenously every 2 weeks, that patients received. Study results and caveats: Reports described newly diagnosed patients as having lower baseline TCR diversity than healthy donors. Patients who responded completely had about the same baseline diversity as newly diagnosed patients. No one has yet defined what causes the repertoire differences, which may be disease activity or prior therapy.

Note on this clone: Antigen specificity is unknown.

The assay was immunoSEQ multiplex PCR, and TCRdb's table has in-frame clones only and misses some. Of about 10,000 clones listed, about 93% were seen once; the top ten hold approximately 14%. Relapse was seen in all patients after autologous stem cell transplantation, and brentuximab vedotin exposure was variable. Germline V gene data show CDR1 as SGHDT and CDR2 as YYEEEE. This CDR3 is 13 amino acids long. V was trimmed by 0 bases and J by 5 bases, leaving 8 bases between them. The genes are TRBV5-6 and TRBJ2-5; no clear D gene. The specimen was peripheral blood mononuclear cells (PBMCs), collected at baseline. This clonotype was obtained from a human donor with classical Hodgkin lymphoma. CDR3 sequence (DNA): TGTGCCAGCAGCTTGGGGGTTTGGGAGACCCAGTACTTC. This gives the protein CASSLGVWETQYF.